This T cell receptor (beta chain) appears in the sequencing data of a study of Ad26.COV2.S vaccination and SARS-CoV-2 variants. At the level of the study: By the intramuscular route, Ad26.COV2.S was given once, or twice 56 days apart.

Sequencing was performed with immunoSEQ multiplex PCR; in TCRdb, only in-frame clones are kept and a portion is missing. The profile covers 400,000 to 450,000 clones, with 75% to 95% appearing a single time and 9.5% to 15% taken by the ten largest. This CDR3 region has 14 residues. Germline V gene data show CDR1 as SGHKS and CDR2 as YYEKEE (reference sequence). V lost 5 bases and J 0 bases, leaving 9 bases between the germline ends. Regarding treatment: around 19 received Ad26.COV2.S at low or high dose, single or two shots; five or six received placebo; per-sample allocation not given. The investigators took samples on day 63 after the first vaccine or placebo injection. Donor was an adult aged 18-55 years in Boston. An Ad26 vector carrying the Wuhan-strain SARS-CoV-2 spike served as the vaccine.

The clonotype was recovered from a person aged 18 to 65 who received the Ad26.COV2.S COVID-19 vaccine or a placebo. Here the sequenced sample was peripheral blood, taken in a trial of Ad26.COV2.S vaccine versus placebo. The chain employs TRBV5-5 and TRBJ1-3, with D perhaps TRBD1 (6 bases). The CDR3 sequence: CASSYRVSGNTIYF. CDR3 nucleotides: TGTGCCAGCAGTTACAGGGTCTCTGGAAACACCATATATTTT.